This T cell receptor beta chain was sequenced in a study of blood T cell repertoires in COVID-19. In the study overall: Acute-phase and convalescent COVID-19 samples originated in the United States, Italy and Spain. The cDNA or gDNA used as material had been derived from T cells, B-cell-depleted T cells, or PBMCs.

As originally analysed: Nucleated cell number was recorded as an estimate derived from reference gene primer amplification. Sequenced by immunoSEQ multiplex PCR; TCRdb stores in-frame clones only, minus some. Clonal size and the V and J genes are those of that table, whereas D and trimming came from the DNA. The sample includes some 340,000 clones, about 89% of them seen just once. J was trimmed by 5 bases and V by 4 bases; bases with no gene match: 9. Germline assignment: CDR1 WNHNN and CDR2 SYGVQD (reference sequence). The CDR3 is made up of 16 amino acids. This receptor was taken from a woman aged 30 to 39 who had recovered from COVID-19. V is TRBV10-1 and J is TRBJ1-1, with 11 bases identical to TRBD1. Sequencing was carried out using PBMCs or T cells enriched from blood (not recorded which). CDR3 sequence: CASSADRGLIRTEAFF. DNA of the CDR3: TGCGCCAGCAGTGCGGACAGGGGGCTTATCCGGACTGAAGCTTTCTTT.